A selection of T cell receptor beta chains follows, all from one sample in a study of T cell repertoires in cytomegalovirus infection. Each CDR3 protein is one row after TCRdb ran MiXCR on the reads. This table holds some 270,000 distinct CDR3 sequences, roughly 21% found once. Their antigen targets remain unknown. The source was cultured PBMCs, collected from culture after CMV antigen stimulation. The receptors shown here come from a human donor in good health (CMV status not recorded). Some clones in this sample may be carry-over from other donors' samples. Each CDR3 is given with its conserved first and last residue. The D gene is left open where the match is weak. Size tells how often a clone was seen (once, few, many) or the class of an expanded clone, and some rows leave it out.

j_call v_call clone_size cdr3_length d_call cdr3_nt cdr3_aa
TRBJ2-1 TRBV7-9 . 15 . TGTGCCAGCAGCGTAACAGGATTCGGCGGCAATGAGCAGTTCTTC CASSVTGFGGNEQFF
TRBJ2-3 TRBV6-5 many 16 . TGTGCCAGCAGTTACTCAGGGGACGCCGGAGGGGATACGCAGTATTTT CASSYSGDAGGDTQYF
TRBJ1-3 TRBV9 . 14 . TGTGCCAGCAGTTTACAGGCTGCTGGAAACACCATATATTTT CASSLQAAGNTIYF
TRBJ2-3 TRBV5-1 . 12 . TGCGCCAGCAGCTTGGTTAAAGATACGCAGTATTTT CASSLVKDTQYF
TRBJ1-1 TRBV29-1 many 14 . TGCAGCGGCCCGGGGCAGGGGCGAGAGAATGAAGCTTTCTTT CSGPGQGRENEAFF
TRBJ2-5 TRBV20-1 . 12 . TGCAGTGTAGGCCTCACATGGGAGACCCAGTACTTC CSVGLTWETQYF
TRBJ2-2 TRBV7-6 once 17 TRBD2 TGTGCCAGCAGCTTCGCGCTTAGCGGGAGCGGCACCGGGGAGCTGTTTTTT CASSFALSGSGTGELFF
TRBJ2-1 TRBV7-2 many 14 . TGTGCCAGCAGCTTAGGTGGACCTCTCAATGAGCAGTTCTTC CASSLGGPLNEQFF
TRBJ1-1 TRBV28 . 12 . TGTGCCAGCAGCTTACCGAGAACTGAAGCTTTCTTT CASSLPRTEAFF
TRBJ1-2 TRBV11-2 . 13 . TGTGCCAGCAGCCCCTGGGGAGGGCGCGGCTACACCTTC CASSPWGGRGYTF
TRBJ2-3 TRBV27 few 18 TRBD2 TGTGCCAGCAGTCTTCAAATCTCTCTAGCGGGCGGCACAGATACGCAGTATTTT CASSLQISLAGGTDTQYF
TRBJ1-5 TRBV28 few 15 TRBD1 TGTGCCAGCAGGACAGGGGAATTGAGCAATCAGCCCCAGCATTTT CASRTGELSNQPQHF
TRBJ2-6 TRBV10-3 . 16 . TGTGCCATCAGGGGGGACGGTCTCTCTGGGGCCAACGTCCTGACTTTC CAIRGDGLSGANVLTF
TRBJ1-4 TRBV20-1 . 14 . TGCAGTGCTCCACGGCGGGCAACTAATGAAAAACTGTTTTTT CSAPRRATNEKLFF
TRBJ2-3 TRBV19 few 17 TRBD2 TGTGCCAGTAGTCTTAGCGGGAGGCGTACTAGCACAGATACGCAGTATTTT CASSLSGRRTSTDTQYF
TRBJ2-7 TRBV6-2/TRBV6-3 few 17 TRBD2 TGTGCCAGCAGTTACACTACTAGGACTAGCAGCTTCTACGAGCAGTACTTC CASSYTTRTSSFYEQYF
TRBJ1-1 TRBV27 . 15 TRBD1 TGTGCCAGCAGGGGGACAGGGGGCTTGGGAACTGAAGCTTTCTTT CASRGTGGLGTEAFF
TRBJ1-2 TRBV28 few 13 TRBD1 TGTGCCAGCAGTTCCCCAACAGGGGATGGCTACACCTTC CASSSPTGDGYTF
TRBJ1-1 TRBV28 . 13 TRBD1 TGTGCCAGCAGGACAGGGGAGAACACTGAAGCTTTCTTT CASRTGENTEAFF
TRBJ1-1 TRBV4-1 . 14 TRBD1 TGCGCCAGCAGCCAAGCCGACAGGGGCACTGAAGCTTTCTTT CASSQADRGTEAFF
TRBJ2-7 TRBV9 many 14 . TGTGCCAGCAGCGTAGAGGGGACGAACTACGAGCAGTACTTC CASSVEGTNYEQYF
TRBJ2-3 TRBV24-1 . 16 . TGTGCCACCAGTGAGGGTCCAGCCGACCACACAGATACGCAGTATTTT CATSEGPADHTDTQYF
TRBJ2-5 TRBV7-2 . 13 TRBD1 TGTGCCAGCAGCTATCAGGGGGTGGAGACCCAGTACTTC CASSYQGVETQYF
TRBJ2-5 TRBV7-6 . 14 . TGTGCCAGCAGCTTTTTCGGGTTGGGGGAGACCCAGTACTTC CASSFFGLGETQYF
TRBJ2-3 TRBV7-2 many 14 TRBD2 TGTGCCAGCAGCAAGGGGCTAGCGGGAGCTACGCAGTATTTT CASSKGLAGATQYF
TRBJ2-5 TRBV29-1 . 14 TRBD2 TGCAGCGTTGAGAGTAGCGGGAGCAGCGAGACCCAGTACTTC CSVESSGSSETQYF
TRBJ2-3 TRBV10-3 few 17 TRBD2 TGTGCCATCAGTGAGTCGCCAAGCGGGAGAGGAACAGATACGCAGTATTTT CAISESPSGRGTDTQYF
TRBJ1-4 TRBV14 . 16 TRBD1 TGTGCCAGCAGCCAAGTGACAGGGGCAGGGAAGGAAAAACTGTTTTTT CASSQVTGAGKEKLFF
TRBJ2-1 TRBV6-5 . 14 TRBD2 TGTGCCACCGGACTAGCGGGAGGGTACAATGAGCAGTTCTTC CATGLAGGYNEQFF
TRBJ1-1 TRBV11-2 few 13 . TGTGCCAGCAGCTTAGATACGGTGGGTGAAGCTTTCTTT CASSLDTVGEAFF
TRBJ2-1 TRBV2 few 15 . TGTGCCAGCAGAAGGGGGACACTAAAGGGCAATGAGCAGTTCTTC CASRRGTLKGNEQFF
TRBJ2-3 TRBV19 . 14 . TGTGCCAGTAGTTCTAGCAGAGACACAGATACGCAGTATTTT CASSSSRDTDTQYF
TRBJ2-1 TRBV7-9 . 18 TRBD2 TGTGCCAGCAGCATGGGTAGCGGGAGGGCCAGGTCCTACAATGAGCAGTTCTTC CASSMGSGRARSYNEQFF
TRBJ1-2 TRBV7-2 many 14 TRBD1 TGTGCCAGCAGCAAGACAGGGATCAACTATGGCTACACCTTC CASSKTGINYGYTF
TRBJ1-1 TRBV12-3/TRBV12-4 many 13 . TGTGCCAGCAGGATAAACGACGGAAGTGAAGCTTTCTTT CASRINDGSEAFF
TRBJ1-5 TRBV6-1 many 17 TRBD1 TGTGCCAGCAGGCGCCGGGACAGGGGGAGAGGCAATCAGCCCCAGCATTTT CASRRRDRGRGNQPQHF
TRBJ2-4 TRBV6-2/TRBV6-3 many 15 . TGTGCCAGCGGAATATCGGGCCTTTCGGGAAACATTCAGTACTTC CASGISGLSGNIQYF
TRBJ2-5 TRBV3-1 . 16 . TGTGCCAGCAGCCAAGATCTTTACGGGGGCTCAGAGACCCAGTACTTC CASSQDLYGGSETQYF
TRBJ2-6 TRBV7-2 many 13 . TGTGCCATTCAGAAGCGAGGGGCCAACGTCCTGACTTTC CAIQKRGANVLTF
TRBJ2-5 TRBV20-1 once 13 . TGCAGTGCTAGAGTGGTAGTTGGTGAGACCCAGTACTTC CSARVVVGETQYF
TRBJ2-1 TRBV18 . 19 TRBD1 TGTGCCAGCTCACGGGGACAGACGAGCGTGGCAGACTCCTACAATGAGCAGTTCTTC CASSRGQTSVADSYNEQFF
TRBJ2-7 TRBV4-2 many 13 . TGTGCCAGCAGCCAAGAGGGGGGCTACGAGCAGTACTTC CASSQEGGYEQYF
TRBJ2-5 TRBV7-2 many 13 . TGTGCCAGCAGCTTAGGTCATTCCGAGACCCAGTACTTC CASSLGHSETQYF
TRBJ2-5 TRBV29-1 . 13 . TGCAGCGTTGATTCGGCAGCCCAAGAGACCCAGTACTTC CSVDSAAQETQYF
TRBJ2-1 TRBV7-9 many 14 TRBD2 TGTGCCAGCAGCTTCAGCGGGAGATTGGTTGAGCAGTTCTTC CASSFSGRLVEQFF
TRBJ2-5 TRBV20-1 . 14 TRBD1 TGCAGTGCTAGAGAACCCGGGACAGGGACGACCCAGTACTTC CSAREPGTGTTQYF
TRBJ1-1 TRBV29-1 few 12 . TGCAGCGTTGGTAGGGTTAACACTGAAGCTTTCTTT CSVGRVNTEAFF
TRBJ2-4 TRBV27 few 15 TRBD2 TGTGCCAGCAGTACTAGCGGTCTAGCCAAAAACATTCAGTACTTC CASSTSGLAKNIQYF
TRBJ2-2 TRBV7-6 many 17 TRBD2 TGTGCCAGCAGCTACAACAGAAGCGGGAGGATCACCGGGGAGCTGTTTTTT CASSYNRSGRITGELFF
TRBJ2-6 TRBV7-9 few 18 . TGTGCCAGCAGCTTCACCGCGCAGTCCTCCTCTGGGGCCAACGTCCTGACTTTC CASSFTAQSSSGANVLTF